Below, one T cell receptor beta chain is given with its context. The sample originates from a study of blood T cell repertoires in COVID-19. Study details: Spain, Italy and the United States supplied samples that represented acute and convalescent COVID-19. Sample material is recorded as cDNA or gDNA derived from T cells, B-cell-depleted T cells, or PBMCs.

Original handling: Reference gene primer amplification gave estimated nucleated cell counts. Sequencing was performed with immunoSEQ multiplex PCR; in TCRdb, only in-frame clones are kept and a portion is missing. The DNA was the basis for D and trimming; V, J and clone size are from that table. The table includes about 73,000 clones, 75% to 85% detected once. Germline-derived CDR1 and CDR2 are SGHTA and FQGTGA. The CDR3 extends over 14 amino acids. Unmatched junction bases numbered 8, after V lost 2 bases and J lost 8 bases. J is TRBJ1-2 and V is TRBV7-3; TRBD1 matches at 7 bases. The receptor was isolated from a woman aged 60-75 years with acute or convalescent COVID-19. Sample: peripheral blood. The chain's CDR3 is CASSLYTGEGGYTF. The CDR3, as DNA: TGTGCCAGCAGCTTATATACAGGGGAAGGCGGCTACACCTTC.